This entry lists 28 T cell receptor beta chains sequenced from one sample in a study of shared clonotypes between healthy human individuals. The repertoire was sequenced with immunoSEQ multiplex PCR; TCRdb's copy has only in-frame clones and lacks some. The sample has millions of clones, 90% to 95% seen once; the top ten hold 0.1% to 0.15%. The specimen sequenced was naive CD4+ T cells sorted from blood. The sample's subset: CD45RA+ positively selected. The receptors shown here come from a man aged 18 to 30 in good health.

The rearrangement links TRBV6-6 to TRBJ2-5; TRBD2 might be the D (6 bases). With 2 bases removed from V and 1 base from J, the gap between germline ends came to 11 bases. CDR1 is MNHNY and CDR2 is SVGAGI in the germline V gene (reference sequence). The CDR3 has 15 amino acids. For the CDR3, the DNA is TGTGCCAGCAGTTACGATCGGGGGTTCCAAGAGACCCAGTACTTC. This translates into CASSYDRGFQETQYF.

CDR3 bases: TGTGCCAGCAGCTTAGATCTCTCCGAGCAGTACTTC. Its protein is CASSLDLSEQYF. The chain joins TRBV11-2 to TRBJ2-7; D is unclear. Trimming took 0 bases from V and 6 from J, leaving 6 bases between them. The germline CDR1 and CDR2 sequences are SGHAT and FQNNGV. This CDR3 comprises 12 residues.

The chain is built from TRBV5-1 and TRBJ2-3; 9 nucleotides line up with TRBD1. The ends lost 3 bases at V and 6 bases at J; junction bases unmatched: 8. The CDR3 is 15 residues long. The germline V gene encodes CDR1 SGHRS and CDR2 YFSETQ. CDR3 nucleotides: TGCGCCAGCAGCTCAGGACAGGGGCTATATGATACGCAGTATTTT. Its translation: CASSSGQGLYDTQYF.

The genes are TRBV28 and TRBJ1-4; TRBD1 agrees at 7 bases. The V gene's germline CDR1 is MDHEN and CDR2 SYDVKM. J lost 5 bases, V lost 4 bases, and 7 bases had no gene match. The CDR3 consists of 15 residues. The CDR3 DNA sequence: TGTGCCAGCAGTTCACCGGGACAGCGGAATGAAAAACTGTTTTTT. This gives the protein CASSSPGQRNEKLFF. Looking up the rest from reference TRBV28 and TRBJ1-4 gives the full variable domain: DVKVTQSSRYLVKRTGEKVFLECVQDMDHENMFWYRQDPGLGLRLIYFSYDVKMKEKGDIPEGYSVSREKKERFSLILESASTNQTSMYLCASSSPGQRNEKLFFGSGTQLSVL.

The rearrangement uses TRBV5-5 and TRBJ2-3; unclear D gene. This CDR3 contains 15 residues. Germline lookup yields CDR1 SGHKS and CDR2 YYEKEE (reference sequence). Trimming left V 0 bases short and J 1 base short, with 9 bases between. The chain's CDR3 is CASSLEGARTDTQYF. The CDR3 DNA follows: TGTGCCAGCAGCTTGGAGGGTGCCCGCACAGATACGCAGTATTTT.

This clone appeared a single time. V gene TRBV9 combines with J gene TRBJ1-6; tentative D call: TRBD1 (6 bases). Between the trimmed V and J ends, which lost 0 bases and 14 bases, there was a span of 15 bases. Germline assignment: CDR1 SGDLS and CDR2 YYNGEE. The CDR3 spans 14 residues. The CDR3 loop is CASSVVGDTVALHF. The CDR3 region has the DNA TGTGCCAGCAGCGTAGTGGGGGACACCGTGGCCCTCCACTTT.

The rearrangement uses TRBV5-8 and TRBJ2-7; no clear D. Germline loops: CDR1 SGHTS, CDR2 YDEGEE. This CDR3 is 13 amino acids long. V shed 3 bases and J shed 4 bases, with 11 bases lying between them. The CDR3 DNA follows: TGTGCCAGCAGCTGGGCACGTTATTACGAGCAGTACTTC. Translation gives CASSWARYYEQYF.

This clone has just one count. The chain carries TRBV6-1 and TRBJ1-5; the match to TRBD1 covers 11 bases. The CDR3 totals 22 residues. Unmatched junction bases numbered 18, after V lost 1 base and J lost 1 base. Germline V lookup: CDR1 MNHNS, CDR2 SASEGT. CDR3 residues: CASSEGGGIGQGATQSNQPQHF. In DNA form, the CDR3 reads TGTGCCAGCAGTGAAGGAGGGGGCATCGGACAGGGGGCTACTCAGAGCAATCAGCCCCAGCATTTT.

This rearrangement joins TRBV5-8 to TRBJ2-1; 8 positions match TRBD1. The CDR3 spans 18 residues. The V segment lost 4 bases and the J segment 5 bases; nucleotides outside the gene matches: 17. Looked up from germline, CDR1 is SGHTS and CDR2 is YDEGEE. CDR3 nucleotides: TGTGCCAGCAGCCTCGACAGGGGACCCGGGGGAAGAGACAATGAGCAGTTCTTC. The encoded protein is CASSLDRGPGGRDNEQFF.

A note on this clone: Other DNA sequences of this sample code for an identical CDR3. V usage is TRBV29-1 and J usage is TRBJ2-1; D gene uncertain. The germline V gene encodes CDR1 SQVTM and CDR2 ANQGSEA. Trimming took 6 bases from V and 5 from J, leaving 5 bases between them. CDR3 length: 10 residues. CDR3 DNA: TGCAGCGTGGCAAACAATGAGCAGTTCTTC. It encodes CSVANNEQFF.

Concerning this clone itself: This sample also contains other DNA sequences that code for the same CDR3. V and J are TRBV5-1 and TRBJ2-5; 7 nucleotides align to TRBD1. J lost 4 bases, V lost 0 bases, and 3 bases had no gene match. Germline V gene lookup returns CDR1 SGHRS and CDR2 YFSETQ. The CDR3 totals 14 residues. The CDR3 spells CASSLEGAGETQYF. As DNA, the CDR3 is TGCGCCAGCAGCTTGGAGGGGGCTGGAGAGACCCAGTACTTC.

V is TRBV5-1 and J is TRBJ1-1, with unresolved D. The V end was cut by 0 bases, the J end by 3 bases, with 15 bases between. The CDR3 is made up of 16 amino acids. CDR1 and CDR2 (germline): SGHRS, YFSETQ. The CDR3 protein is CASSLASGNWDTEAFF. CDR3 nucleotide sequence: TGCGCCAGCAGCTTGGCTTCCGGGAACTGGGACACTGAAGCTTTCTTT.

The chain is built from TRBV5-4 and TRBJ1-1; 8 nucleotides align to TRBD1. Germline V CDR1 and CDR2: SGHNT, YYREEE (reference sequence). Trimming took 4 bases from V and 0 from J; bases not matched to a gene: 5. The CDR3 totals 15 residues. CDR3 in amino acids: CASSPGQVLNTEAFF. CDR3 nucleotide sequence: TGTGCCAGCAGCCCGGGACAGGTATTGAACACTGAAGCTTTCTTT.

The genes are TRBV30 and TRBJ1-2; D ambiguous. The CDR3 length is 11 residues. Germline CDR1 reads GTSNPN; CDR2 reads SVGIG (reference sequence). The ends were cut back, 2 bases at V and 7 bases at J, with 8 bases in the middle. The CDR3, as DNA: TGTGCCTGGAGTTTGTCTACTGGCTACACCTTC. This translates into CAWSLSTGYTF.

V and J are TRBV29-1 and TRBJ2-5; D may be TRBD1 (6 bases). Germline V gene data show CDR1 as SQVTM and CDR2 as ANQGSEA. Deletions cut 6 bases from V and 4 bases from J, with 18 bases between. This CDR3 comprises 14 residues. This CDR3 is CSVQPRGSPETQYF. For the CDR3, the DNA is TGCAGCGTCCAACCGAGGGGGTCACCAGAGACCCAGTACTTC.

The chain carries TRBV7-2 and TRBJ1-6, with a possible D match to TRBD1 (5 bases). Deletions cut 2 bases from V and 5 bases from J, with 7 bases between. CDR1 is SGHTA and CDR2 is FQGNSA in the germline V gene. The CDR3 consists of 14 residues. The CDR3 bases are TGTGCCAGCAGCTTACGCAGGGATAATTCACCCCTCCACTTT. It is translated as CASSLRRDNSPLHF.

V and J are TRBV5-6 and TRBJ2-7; unclear D gene. CDR3 length equals 14 residues. Germline V gene sequence: CDR1 SGHDT, CDR2 YYEEEE. The V gene lost 4 bases and the J gene lost 2 bases, with 13 bases spanning the gap. The DNA of the CDR3 is TGTGCCAGCAGCGGCGTAAGACGTCCCTACGAGCAGTACTTC. Translation gives CASSGVRRPYEQYF.

V gene TRBV6-6 combines with J gene TRBJ2-5, with D tentatively TRBD1 or TRBD2 (5 bases each). Trimming removed 5 bases at V and 4 bases at J, with 11 bases between. The V gene's germline CDR1 is MNHNY and CDR2 SVGAGI (reference sequence). The CDR3 totals 13 residues. The CDR3 reads CASSRGPGETQYF. The CDR3, as DNA: TGTGCCAGCAGTAGGGGACCCGGAGAGACCCAGTACTTC.

The chain has TRBV11-2 and TRBJ2-7; D remains ambiguous. The V gene's germline CDR1 is SGHAT and CDR2 FQNNGV. The CDR3 has 13 residues. Trimming pared 4 bases from V and 4 bases from J, leaving 11 bases between. The CDR3 DNA reads TGTGCCAGCAGCTCCCATCTTGTTTACGAGCAGTACTTC. This encodes CASSSHLVYEQYF.

V is TRBV11-2 and J is TRBJ2-1; the match to TRBD2 covers 8 bases. V lost 1 base to trimming and J lost 6 bases; unmatched junction nucleotides: 8. CDR1 is SGHAT and CDR2 is FQNNGV in the germline V gene. The CDR3 runs 16 residues. The CDR3 coding sequence is TGTGCCAGCAGCTTAGTCAGCGGGGGTTCCCGCAATGAGCAGTTCTTC. Protein product: CASSLVSGGSRNEQFF.

J is TRBJ2-5 and V is TRBV7-9; TRBD1 matches 7 bases. The CDR3 spans 14 residues. Germline CDR1 SEHNR, CDR2 FQNEAQ (reference sequence). The junction had 7 bases not matched to a gene; V was cut back by 5 bases and J by 4 bases. CDR3 nucleotides: TGTGCCAGCAGCCCGACAGGGTCGGGAGAGACCCAGTACTTC. Encoded protein: CASSPTGSGETQYF.

V is TRBV7-9 and J is TRBJ2-1; tentatively, D is TRBD2 (5 bases). Looked up from germline, CDR1 is SEHNR and CDR2 is FQNEAQ (reference sequence). This CDR3 contains 15 residues. Trimming took 5 bases from V and 7 from J, leaving 18 bases between them. The CDR3 here is CASSLPRFPGNEQFF. CDR3 coding DNA: TGTGCCAGCAGCCTTCCCCGGTTCCCGGGGAATGAGCAGTTCTTC. Together with reference TRBV7-9 and TRBJ2-1, the CDR3 gives the full variable domain: DTGVSQNPRHKITKRGQNVTFRCDPISEHNRLYWYRQTLGQGPEFLTYFQNEAQLEKSRLLSDRFSAERPKGSFSTLEIQRTEQGDSAMYLCASSLPRFPGNEQFFGPGTRLTVL.

The chain is built from TRBV11-3 and TRBJ1-1; 7 bases agree with TRBD1. V lost 3 bases to trimming and J lost 0 bases; unmatched junction nucleotides: 4. CDR3 length equals 15 residues. Germline lookup yields CDR1 SGHNT and CDR2 YENEEA. DNA of the CDR3: TGTGCCAGCAGCTTGACGACAGGGATGAACACTGAAGCTTTCTTT. Its translation is CASSLTTGMNTEAFF.

This sequence joins TRBV2 and TRBJ2-5; TRBD1 matches 7 bases. This CDR3 region has 14 residues. V was pared by 5 bases and J by 4 bases, with 7 bases of the junction left unmatched. Germline-derived CDR1 and CDR2 are SNHLY and FYNNEI. Here the CDR3 reads CASSRQGRPETQYF. The CDR3 bases are TGTGCCAGCAGTAGACAGGGTCGGCCAGAGACCCAGTACTTC.

This clone appeared once. The chain recombines TRBV27 with TRBJ1-1, with a possible D match to TRBD1 (5 bases). Per germline, CDR1 MNHEY and CDR2 SMNVEV (reference sequence). V dropped 4 bases and J dropped 8 bases, with 14 bases sitting between them. The CDR3 contains 13 residues. The CDR3 DNA follows: TGTGCCAGCAGTTACCGGGGAGGGGTGGAAGCTTTCTTT. Its protein is CASSYRGGVEAFF.

In regard to this clone: Other DNA sequences in the same sample also yield this CDR3. The V gene is TRBV29-1, the J gene TRBJ1-1, with D unclear. The length of the CDR3 is 10 residues. Germline loops: CDR1 SQVTM, CDR2 ANQGSEA. V lost 6 bases to trimming and J lost 1 base, with 3 bases between them. CDR3 in amino acids: CSVGNTEAFF. The CDR3 bases are TGCAGCGTCGGGAACACTGAAGCTTTCTTT.

The chain couples TRBV4-3 to TRBJ2-7; TRBD2 might be the D (6 bases). Per the germline V gene, CDR1 is LGHNA and CDR2 is YSLEER. The V and J ends lost 4 bases and 3 bases respectively, with 10 bases between them. The CDR3 is 13 residues long. DNA for the CDR3: TGCGCCAGCAGCCTTAGCGGTGACTACGAGCAGTACTTC. It codes for CASSLSGDYEQYF.

Comment on this clone: Other DNA sequences within the sample encode an identical CDR3. This chain links TRBV10-3 with TRBJ2-1; the match to TRBD1 covers 8 bases. CDR3 length equals 15 residues. Looked up from germline, CDR1 is ENHRY and CDR2 is SYGVKD. Losses at the gene ends were 2 bases for V and 0 bases for J; bases not matched to a gene: 0. The chain's CDR3 is CAISEDRGSYNEQFF. Written as DNA, the CDR3 is TGTGCCATCAGTGAGGACAGGGGCTCCTACAATGAGCAGTTCTTC.